A selection of T cell receptor beta chains follows, all from one sample in a study of shared clonotypes between healthy human individuals. Data came from immunoSEQ multiplex PCR; TCRdb stores just in-frame clones and leaves some out. The table records approximately 940,000 clones, 60% to 85% of them present only once. The sample comprised memory CD4+ T cells sorted from blood. The receptors here all came from a man between 18 and 35 years old in good health. CDR3s include the opening cysteine and the closing phenylalanine or tryptophan. The D gene is left open where the match is weak. Clone size, where shown, is once, few, many, or a class for clones that have expanded.

V: TRBV2
size: few
length: 13
D: .
J: TRBJ2-2
DNA: TGTGCCAGCAGGAGGACAAACACCGGGGAGCTGTTTTTT
CDR3: CASRRTNTGELFF

V: TRBV6-5
size: few
length: 14
D: .
J: TRBJ1-5
DNA: TGTGCCAGCAGCAGACTGGGGAGCAATCAGCCCCAGCATTTT
CDR3: CASSRLGSNQPQHF

V: TRBV19
size: .
length: 14
D: .
J: TRBJ1-2
DNA: TGTGCCAGTAGTGGCGGCCGGGAAAGGGACGGCTACACCTTC
CDR3: CASSGGRERDGYTF

V: TRBV6-5
size: .
length: 15
D: TRBD1
J: TRBJ2-7
DNA: TGTGCCAGCAGTAGACAGGGTCAACCCTTCTACGAGCAGTACTTC
CDR3: CASSRQGQPFYEQYF

V: TRBV2
size: .
length: 13
D: TRBD1
J: TRBJ2-4
DNA: TGTGCCAGCAGTGAGGGACAGGGAAACATTCAGTACTTC
CDR3: CASSEGQGNIQYF

V: TRBV5-1
size: .
length: 14
D: TRBD1
J: TRBJ2-7
DNA: TGCGCCAGCAGCCTGAGGACAGGGGGCTACGAGCAGTACTTC
CDR3: CASSLRTGGYEQYF

V: TRBV5-4
size: .
length: 12
D: .
J: TRBJ2-7
DNA: TGTGCCAGCAGCCGCACAGGGTTCGAGCAGTACTTC
CDR3: CASSRTGFEQYF

V: TRBV5-4
size: .
length: 15
D: TRBD1
J: TRBJ1-2
DNA: TGTGCCAGCAGCGCCCGACAGGGTAGAGACTATGGCTACACCTTC
CDR3: CASSARQGRDYGYTF

V: TRBV7-9
size: .
length: 18
D: .
J: TRBJ1-1
DNA: TGTGCCAGCAGCTTAGGTTTGAATTCTGGGGCGGTGAACACTGAAGCTTTCTTT
CDR3: CASSLGLNSGAVNTEAFF

V: TRBV5-1
size: .
length: 16
D: TRBD2
J: TRBJ2-3
DNA: TGCGCCAGCAGCTTAGCTAGCGGGAGGGCCACAGATACGCAGTATTTT
CDR3: CASSLASGRATDTQYF

V: TRBV6-1
size: .
length: 14
D: TRBD1
J: TRBJ1-5
DNA: TGTGCCAGCAGTGATACAGGGGGAGGTCAGCCCCAGCATTTT
CDR3: CASSDTGGGQPQHF

V: TRBV7-2
size: .
length: 16
D: .
J: TRBJ2-3
DNA: TGTGCCAGCAGCTTAAGTCGAAGCGGGCGCACAGATACGCAGTATTTT
CDR3: CASSLSRSGRTDTQYF

V: TRBV7-3
size: .
length: 16
D: TRBD2
J: TRBJ2-1
DNA: TGTGCCAGCAGCTCAGACGGACTAGCGGGGGTGAATGAGCAGTTCTTC
CDR3: CASSSDGLAGVNEQFF

V: TRBV2
size: .
length: 16
D: TRBD2
J: TRBJ2-7
DNA: TGTGCCAGCAGTGATTCCGGGACTAGAAAAGTGGGCGAGCAGTACTTC
CDR3: CASSDSGTRKVGEQYF

V: TRBV10-3
size: .
length: 16
D: .
J: TRBJ2-6
DNA: TGTGCCATCTCCCTAGCGTCCTCCTCTGGGGCCAACGTCCTGACTTTC
CDR3: CAISLASSSGANVLTF

V: TRBV7-8
size: .
length: 15
D: .
J: TRBJ2-2
DNA: TGTGCCAGCAGCTTAGTTAGGCGGGACACCGGGGAGCTGTTTTTT
CDR3: CASSLVRRDTGELFF

V: TRBV19
size: .
length: 15
D: TRBD1
J: TRBJ1-2
DNA: TGTGCCAGTAGTACACCCGGACAGGGGAATTTTGGCTACACCTTC
CDR3: CASSTPGQGNFGYTF

V: TRBV5-4
size: .
length: 12
D: .
J: TRBJ2-7
DNA: TGTGCCAGCAGCTTGGACCGTTACGAGCAGTACTTC
CDR3: CASSLDRYEQYF

V: TRBV12-5
size: .
length: 15
D: .
J: TRBJ2-2
DNA: TGTGCTAGTGGTTTGACGGAAGACCGGGCCGGGGAGCTGTTTTTT
CDR3: CASGLTEDRAGELFF

V: TRBV15
size: .
length: 14
D: .
J: TRBJ2-5
DNA: TGTGCCACCAGCGGGTGGGGGCGAGAGGAGACCCAGTACTTC
CDR3: CATSGWGREETQYF

V: TRBV7-9
size: many
length: 16
D: .
J: TRBJ2-3
DNA: TGTGCCAGCAGCTTGGTTTGGACTTCGAGAACAGATACGCAGTATTTT
CDR3: CASSLVWTSRTDTQYF

V: TRBV5-8
size: .
length: 15
D: TRBD1
J: TRBJ1-6
DNA: TGTGCCAGCAGCCGACAGGGGCATAAAGATTCACCCCTCCACTTT
CDR3: CASSRQGHKDSPLHF

V: TRBV10-1
size: few
length: 16
D: .
J: TRBJ2-3
DNA: TGCGCCAGCAGTGAGTCGACTGGGGGACGTTTTCATACGCAGTATTTT
CDR3: CASSESTGGRFHTQYF

V: TRBV10-3
size: .
length: 15
D: TRBD2
J: TRBJ2-1
DNA: TGTGCCATCAGTGAACAAGCGGGAGGGTACAATGAGCAGTTCTTC
CDR3: CAISEQAGGYNEQFF

V: TRBV5-1
size: .
length: 16
D: TRBD1
J: TRBJ1-4
DNA: TGCGCCAGCACCTTCTCGTTGACAGGGGGAAATGAAAAACTGTTTTTT
CDR3: CASTFSLTGGNEKLFF

V: TRBV19
size: .
length: 16
D: .
J: TRBJ1-4
DNA: TGTGCCAGTAGTCACCCAGGGGCATGGGGAAAGGAAAAACTGTTTTTT
CDR3: CASSHPGAWGKEKLFF

V: TRBV30
size: .
length: 17
D: .
J: TRBJ2-7
DNA: TGTGCCTGGAGTGGGGGAGCTAGCGTAGTTCTGAAGGACGAGCAGTACTTC
CDR3: CAWSGGASVVLKDEQYF

V: TRBV5-6
size: .
length: 11
D: .
J: TRBJ2-3
DNA: TGTGCCAGCAGCTTTGGAGATACGCAGTATTTT
CDR3: CASSFGDTQYF

V: TRBV18
size: few
length: 18
D: TRBD1
J: TRBJ1-2
DNA: TGTGCCAGCTCACCGCCGACAGGGGGCGCGGGAGGAATCGGTGGCTACACCTTC
CDR3: CASSPPTGGAGGIGGYTF